The 27 T cell receptor beta chains below all came from one sample that was sequenced in a study of CD8+CD57+ T cells in acquired aplastic anemia. Genomic DNA, the template, was used for profiling of the TCR beta VDJ and CDR3. Via MiXCR, TCRdb re-called the reads, giving one row per CDR3 protein. The sample lists a few hundred thousand distinct CDR3 sequences; 55% to 75% were seen once. The sample consisted of sorted CD4+, CD8+, or CD8+CD57+ T cells (not recorded which) from PBMCs. These receptor sequences come from a human donor in good health, serving as a control.

This chain uses TRBV29-1 with TRBJ2-3; 9 bases are shared with TRBD2. V lost 8 bases to trimming and J lost 2 bases; unmatched junction nucleotides: 17. Germline V gene lookup returns CDR1 SQVTM and CDR2 ANQGSEA. CDR3 size: 17 residues. CDR3 bases: TGCAGCACCAGGGATTGGCGGGGGGGGTCGCACACAGATACGCAGTATTTT. Translation gives CSTRDWRGGSHTDTQYF.

The chain carries TRBV14 and TRBJ2-7; D is ambiguous. There are 16 residues in the CDR3. CDR1 and CDR2 from the germline V gene are SGHDN and FVKESK. V lost 0 bases, J lost 1 base, and 13 bases lay in between. CDR3 bases: TGTGCCAGCAGCCAAGATATGTCCTTTTTATCCTACGAGCAGTACTTC. It specifies CASSQDMSFLSYEQYF.

About this clonotype itself: One end of the junction is discordant with germline, which a read error may explain. The chain joins TRBV5-1 to TRBJ1-2, with TRBD1 as a possible D gene (5 bases). The CDR3 totals 13 residues. The germline CDR1 and CDR2 sequences are SGHRS and YFSETQ. In nucleotides, the CDR3 is TGTGCCAGCAGCCCTGACGGGGGCTATGGCTACACCTTC. Amino acids: CASSPDGGYGYTF.

This clonotype was detected ten times or more. The rearrangement joins TRBV9 to TRBJ2-7; 9 nucleotides align to TRBD2. There are 16 residues in the CDR3. V shed 0 bases, J shed 4 bases, and the junction held 8 bases outside the gene matches. Germline CDR1 is SGDLS and CDR2 is YYNGEE. CDR3 nucleotide sequence: TGTGCCAGCAGCGTAGGGTGGCTAGCGGGAACTTACGAGCAGTACTTC. Translation gives CASSVGWLAGTYEQYF.

This clonotype was counted a single time. One end of the junction varies from germline; a read error may be responsible. This rearrangement joins TRBV6-5 to TRBJ2-3; perhaps TRBD2 as D (5 bases). CDR1 MNHEY and CDR2 SVGAGI come from the germline V gene. This CDR3 region has 14 residues. As DNA, the CDR3 is TGTGCCAGCAGTGGGCGGTCTAGCACAGATACGCAGTATTTC. Its translation: CASSGRSSTDTQYF.

The gene calls are TRBV7-9 and TRBJ1-6, with D perhaps matching TRBD1 (6 bases). Trimming removed 5 bases from V and 6 bases from J, with 14 bases in between. This CDR3 has 15 residues. CDR1 and CDR2 (germline): SEHNR, FQNEAQ (reference sequence). CDR3 in DNA: TGTGCCAGCAGCCACGGACAGATTACTAATTCACCCCTCCACTTT. Translated: CASSHGQITNSPLHF. Full variable domain (outside the CDR3, taken from reference TRBV7-9 and TRBJ1-6): DTGVSQNPRHKITKRGQNVTFRCDPISEHNRLYWYRQTLGQGPEFLTYFQNEAQLEKSRLLSDRFSAERPKGSFSTLEIQRTEQGDSAMYLCASSHGQITNSPLHFGNGTRLTVT.

This clonotype appeared once. One end of the junction fails to match germline, which may point to a read error. The chain joins TRBV7-6 to TRBJ2-1; the D gene is possibly TRBD2 (6 bases). The CDR3 extends over 18 amino acids. From germline, CDR1 is SGHVS and CDR2 FNYEAQ. CDR3 nucleotide sequence: TGTGCTAGCAGCTTAGTTCCTGGAGGGGCTAGGGGAAACAATGAGCAGTTCTTC. Its protein is CASSLVPGGARGNNEQFF.

This clonotype was observed at least ten times. This chain connects TRBV2 to TRBJ2-1; 10 nucleotides align to TRBD2. J gave up 8 bases and V 5 bases, and 12 bases lay outside the gene matches. Looked up from germline, CDR1 is SNHLY and CDR2 is FYNNEI. The CDR3 loop spans 16 amino acids. The CDR3 here is CASSPERGGVSDEQFF. CDR3 nucleotide sequence: TGTGCCAGCAGTCCCGAGCGGGGGGGCGTGTCTGATGAGCAGTTCTTC. The full variable domain, with the rest looked up from reference TRBV2 and TRBJ2-1, is EPEVTQTPSHQVTQMGQEVILRCVPISNHLYFYWYRQILGQKVEFLVSFYNNEISEKSEIFDDQFSVERPDGSNFTLKIRSTKLEDSAMYFCASSPERGGVSDEQFFGPGTRLTVL.

The V gene is TRBV2, the J gene TRBJ2-5, with 9 bases lining up with TRBD2. This CDR3 has 14 residues. The V gene's germline CDR1 is SNHLY and CDR2 FYNNEI. V lost 3 bases and J lost 5; bases outside the gene matches: 4. The CDR3 is CASSELAGSETQYF. The CDR3 DNA sequence: TGTGCCAGCAGTGAGCTAGCGGGGTCGGAGACCCAGTACTTC.

The V gene is TRBV11-1, the J gene TRBJ2-2; TRBD2 is a possible D gene (5 bases). Germline values: CDR1 SGHAT, CDR2 FQDESV (reference sequence). V was shortened by 6 bases and J by 4 bases, with 15 bases between the two germline ends. CDR3 length: 15 residues. The CDR3 spells CASSWRVTLTGELFF. CDR3 DNA: TGTGCCAGCAGTTGGCGGGTGACCCTCACCGGGGAGCTGTTTTTT.

Of note for this clonotype: An end of the junction differs from the germline gene, which may be a read error. The CDR3 DNA reads as TGTGCCAGCAGCCTAACAGCGTTCAGGTATGCCTACACCTTC. This sequence encodes CASSLTAFRYAYTF. The V gene is TRBV15, the J gene TRBJ1-2; D is unclear. The CDR3 is 14 residues long. Germline V gene sequence: CDR1 LNHNV, CDR2 YYDKDF (reference sequence).

This clonotype has just a few counts. One junction end does not reproduce the germline sequence, and a read error may be involved. J is TRBJ1-5 and V is TRBV7-2, with D possibly being TRBD1 (6 bases). The CDR3 sequence is 14 residues long. Germline values: CDR1 SGHTA, CDR2 FQGNSA. The CDR3 DNA is TGTGCCAGCAGCGCGGCCCTGGGACAAGCCTACGAGCAGTTT. Encoded protein: CASSAALGQAYEQF.

As concerns this clonotype: This may stem from a read error, because a much larger clone lies one nucleotide away. The rearrangement links TRBV10-3 to TRBJ1-1, with a weak D call TRBD1 (5 bases). CDR3 length equals 15 residues. Germline lookup yields CDR1 ENHRY and CDR2 SYGVKD. This chain's CDR3 is CATSDPRDPNTEAFF. The CDR3 nucleotides read TGTGCCACCAGTGACCCTAGGGACCCGAACACTGAAGCTTTCTTT.

The chain employs TRBV7-2 and TRBJ1-1, with D hard to call. V was shortened by 5 bases and J by 3 bases, with 10 bases between the two germline ends. This CDR3 is built from 13 residues. Per the germline V gene, CDR1 is SGHTA and CDR2 is FQGNSA. As DNA, the CDR3 is TGTGCCAGCAGCCAGAAGTTGGACACTGAAGCTTTCTTT. This translates into CASSQKLDTEAFF.

Note on this clonotype: At one end, the junction sequence differs from germline, possibly due to a read error. The chain couples TRBV9 to TRBJ1-5; D uncertain. Germline lookup yields CDR1 SGDLS and CDR2 YYNGEE. The CDR3 covers 14 residues. For the CDR3, the DNA is TGTGCCAGCAGCGTAAGCTTTACCGATACGCCGCATTATTTT. Translating it yields CASSVSFTDTPHYF. Based on the CDR3 plus reference TRBV9 and TRBJ1-5, the full variable domain is DSGVTQTPKHLITATGQRVTLRCSPRSGDLSVYWYQQSLDQGLQFLIQYYNGEERAKGNILERFSAQQFPDLHSELNLSSLELGDSALYFCASSVSFTDTPHYFGDGTRLSIL.

This chain connects TRBV11-3 to TRBJ2-5, with 11 bases aligning to TRBD2. V gave up 3 bases and J gave up 0 bases; unmatched junction bases: 9. Germline lookup yields CDR1 SGHNT and CDR2 YENEEA. This CDR3 contains 18 residues. The CDR3 loop reads CASSLHTSGGRDQETQYF. Here the CDR3 DNA reads TGTGCCAGCAGCTTGCACACTAGCGGGGGCCGTGACCAAGAGACCCAGTACTTC.

The gene calls are TRBV5-1 and TRBJ1-6; D remains ambiguous. Germline V gene sequence: CDR1 SGHRS, CDR2 YFSETQ. The CDR3 loop spans 15 amino acids. Trimming removed 4 bases from V and 8 bases from J, with 16 bases in between. Here the CDR3 reads CASSPGQYQDSPLHF. Here the CDR3 DNA reads TGCGCCAGCAGCCCGGGTCAGTACCAAGATTCACCCCTCCACTTT.

DNA for the CDR3: TGTGCCAGCAGCTTAGGGGCCTATCAGCGGGGCTCCCCCCTCCACTTT. Translated: CASSLGAYQRGSPLHF. The V gene is TRBV7-2, the J gene TRBJ1-6; D may be TRBD1 (5 bases). This CDR3 has 16 residues. V lost 1 base, J lost 13 bases, and 20 bases lay in between. CDR1 is SGHTA and CDR2 is FQGNSA in the germline V gene.

The rearrangement links TRBV19 to TRBJ1-2; D may be TRBD1 (5 bases). This CDR3 is 14 amino acids long. Trimming took 5 bases from V and 2 from J, leaving 12 bases between them. The germline V gene encodes CDR1 LNHDA and CDR2 SQIVND (reference sequence). The CDR3 DNA is TGTGCCAGTAGTTATCAGGGAGTAAACTATGGCTACACCTTC. As protein: CASSYQGVNYGYTF.

V usage is TRBV7-8 and J usage is TRBJ1-2; 7 nucleotides agree with TRBD1. V was clipped by 2 bases and J by 14 bases; unmatched bases: 17. From germline, CDR1 is SGHVS and CDR2 FQNEAQ. This CDR3 contains 15 residues. CDR3 loop: CASSLSQGGHLRATF. Here the CDR3 DNA reads TGTGCCAGCAGCTTAAGTCAGGGGGGCCACCTACGAGCAACCTTC.

Concerning this clonotype: No conserved phenylalanine or tryptophan is present at the end of the CDR3, so a read error is the likely explanation. Because the CDR3's place on the DNA is in doubt, the DNA is left out and the CDR3 is given as listed by TCRdb. The CDR3 here is CASSGDRDEKLIFDS. V and J are TRBV2 and TRBJ2-5; the table's D call, TRBD1, was not checked against the DNA. The CDR3 is 15 residues long, ends included. Germline V lookup: CDR1 SNHLY, CDR2 FYNNEI.

The chain recombines TRBV7-9 with TRBJ2-1; 10 nucleotides match TRBD2. CDR3 size: 15 residues. CDR1 is SEHNR, CDR2 FQNEAQ, per germline (reference sequence). The V and J ends lost 1 base and 6 bases, in that order; junction bases with no gene match: 3. CDR3 amino acids: CASSLVTSGINEQFF. CDR3 bases: TGTGCCAGCAGCTTAGTTACTAGCGGGATCAATGAGCAGTTCTTC. The variable domain in full, with the rest retrieved from reference TRBV7-9 and TRBJ2-1, is DTGVSQNPRHKITKRGQNVTFRCDPISEHNRLYWYRQTLGQGPEFLTYFQNEAQLEKSRLLSDRFSAERPKGSFSTLEIQRTEQGDSAMYLCASSLVTSGINEQFFGPGTRLTVL.

The chain joins TRBV10-3 to TRBJ2-3; D may be TRBD1 or TRBD2 (7 bases each). The V end lost 0 bases, the J end lost 3 bases, and 22 bases lay between the germline ends. The germline V gene has CDR1 ENHRY and CDR2 SYGVKD. The CDR3 sequence is 19 residues long. The CDR3 DNA reads as TGTGCCATCAGTGAGTCTGAAGCGGGGCCGGGACAGAGAACAGATACGCAGTATTTT. It is translated as CAISESEAGPGQRTDTQYF.

The chain combines TRBV19 with TRBJ1-1; D is perhaps TRBD1 (5 bases). Per germline, CDR1 LNHDA and CDR2 SQIVND (reference sequence). This CDR3 region has 14 residues. Trimming removed 5 bases at V and 0 bases at J, with 10 bases between. CDR3 sequence (DNA): TGTGCCAGTAGTGTGGGGGAGCTGAACACTGAAGCTTTCTTT. Protein product: CASSVGELNTEAFF.

The V and J genes are TRBV4-3 and TRBJ1-6, with D uncertain. Germline CDR1 LGHNA, CDR2 YSLEER. V lost 3 bases and J lost 8, with 14 bases in between. This CDR3 is 15 amino acids long. The CDR3 nucleotides are TGCGCCAGCAGCCAGTTGATGTTCGAAGATTCACCCCTCCACTTT. Protein product: CASSQLMFEDSPLHF.

A remark on this clonotype: Because the CDR3 is missing its conserved closing phenylalanine or tryptophan, this is likely a read error. V usage is TRBV7-2 and J usage is TRBJ1-2; D not certain. Trimming took off 3 bases at V and 4 bases at J, with 12 bases between the two ends. Germline V gene lookup returns CDR1 SGHTA and CDR2 FQGNSA. The length of the CDR3 is 14 residues. In DNA, the CDR3 is TGTGCCAGCAGCTTGGATCTGGCTGGCTATGGCTACACCCTC. Encoded protein: CASSLDLAGYGYTL.

The CDR3 loop is CASSRDWQVANEQFF. Written as DNA, the CDR3 is TGCGCCAGCAGCAGAGATTGGCAGGTGGCAAATGAGCAGTTCTTC. J is TRBJ2-1 and V is TRBV4-3; no clear D gene. V gave up 5 bases and J gave up 7 bases, with 18 bases separating them. The CDR3 is 15 residues long. CDR1 LGHNA and CDR2 YSLEER come from the germline V gene.